A selection of T cell receptor beta chains follows, all from one sample in a study of blood T cell repertoires in COVID-19. Profiled with immunoSEQ multiplex PCR; TCRdb holds only in-frame clones, not every one. The sample lists about 150,000 clones; around 73% were seen once. The specimen was PBMCs or T cells enriched from blood (not recorded which). These receptors originate from a woman aged 50 to 60 who had recovered from COVID-19. CDR3s include the opening cysteine and the closing phenylalanine or tryptophan. A D gene is named only where the DNA matches it firmly. A clone size is listed for some rows: how often the clone was seen (once, few, many), or a class if it is expanded.

CDR3nt: TGTGCCATCAGTGAGTCGGGGGGGACTGAAGCTTTCTTT
CDR3aa: CAISESGGTEAFF
len: 13
v_gene: TRBV10-3
abundance: NA
d_gene: NA
j_gene: TRBJ1-1

CDR3nt: TGCGCCAGCAGTGAGTCGGGCCCGGGAACTGAAGCTTTCTTT
CDR3aa: CASSESGPGTEAFF
len: 14
v_gene: TRBV10-1
abundance: few
d_gene: NA
j_gene: TRBJ1-1

CDR3nt: TGTGCCAGCAGTTTTGGGGGAGGGGTAGACCCTATCTATGGCTACACCTTC
CDR3aa: CASSFGGGVDPIYGYTF
len: 17
v_gene: TRBV5-5
abundance: NA
d_gene: NA
j_gene: TRBJ1-2

CDR3nt: TGTGCCAGCAGTTCGCGGCAGGGTTCTACTCTTGAGACCCAGTACTTC
CDR3aa: CASSSRQGSTLETQYF
len: 16
v_gene: TRBV9
abundance: NA
d_gene: NA
j_gene: TRBJ2-5

CDR3nt: TGTGCCAGCAGCCAAGGTAGCGGGGACACAGATACGCAGTATTTT
CDR3aa: CASSQGSGDTDTQYF
len: 15
v_gene: TRBV4-2
abundance: NA
d_gene: TRBD2
j_gene: TRBJ2-3

CDR3nt: TGTGCCAGTAGTATGGGACACCATAGCAATCAGCCCCAGCATTTT
CDR3aa: CASSMGHHSNQPQHF
len: 15
v_gene: TRBV19
abundance: NA
d_gene: NA
j_gene: TRBJ1-5

CDR3nt: TGTGCCAGCAGCGTATCCGGGACAGCGTATCAGCCCCAGCATTTT
CDR3aa: CASSVSGTAYQPQHF
len: 15
v_gene: TRBV9
abundance: NA
d_gene: TRBD1
j_gene: TRBJ1-5

CDR3nt: TGTGCCACAAACGGAGCAACTAATGAAAAACTGTTTTTT
CDR3aa: CATNGATNEKLFF
len: 13
v_gene: TRBV10-3
abundance: NA
d_gene: NA
j_gene: TRBJ1-4

CDR3nt: TGTGCCAGCGGAGCGGGGTCCTACAATGAGCAGTTCTTC
CDR3aa: CASGAGSYNEQFF
len: 13
v_gene: TRBV9
abundance: NA
d_gene: TRBD2
j_gene: TRBJ2-1

CDR3nt: TGTGCCAGCAGTTTACCAGAAGACAGGGGAGGGTATGGCTACACCTTC
CDR3aa: CASSLPEDRGGYGYTF
len: 16
v_gene: TRBV28
abundance: NA
d_gene: TRBD1
j_gene: TRBJ1-2

CDR3nt: TGCGCCAGCAGCCCCCTGGGCGGGGCCAACTACAATGAGCAGTTCTTC
CDR3aa: CASSPLGGANYNEQFF
len: 16
v_gene: TRBV5-1
abundance: NA
d_gene: NA
j_gene: TRBJ2-1

CDR3nt: TGTGCCATCAGTGCAGGCGGGGTCAATCAGCCCCAGCATTTT
CDR3aa: CAISAGGVNQPQHF
len: 14
v_gene: TRBV10-3
abundance: NA
d_gene: NA
j_gene: TRBJ1-5

CDR3nt: TGTGCCAGCAGTTTACTAGCGGGGGATACGCAGTATTTT
CDR3aa: CASSLLAGDTQYF
len: 13
v_gene: TRBV27
abundance: NA
d_gene: TRBD2
j_gene: TRBJ2-3

CDR3nt: TGTGCCATCAGTCAACAGGGACCTGGAAACACCATATATTTT
CDR3aa: CAISQQGPGNTIYF
len: 14
v_gene: TRBV10-3
abundance: NA
d_gene: NA
j_gene: TRBJ1-3

CDR3nt: TGTGCCAGCAGCTCAGGGACTAGCACAGATACGCAGTATTTT
CDR3aa: CASSSGTSTDTQYF
len: 14
v_gene: TRBV5-4
abundance: NA
d_gene: NA
j_gene: TRBJ2-3

CDR3nt: TGTGCCAGCAGCAATGGGGTGGGGGCGGTCAAAAACATTCAGTACTTC
CDR3aa: CASSNGVGAVKNIQYF
len: 16
v_gene: TRBV21-1
abundance: NA
d_gene: NA
j_gene: TRBJ2-4

CDR3nt: TGTGCCAGCAGTGAAGCGGGGACAGTTACTTATCAGCCCCAGCATTTT
CDR3aa: CASSEAGTVTYQPQHF
len: 16
v_gene: TRBV6-1
abundance: NA
d_gene: TRBD1
j_gene: TRBJ1-5

CDR3nt: TGTGCCAGCAGGGGACAGGGGGTGGGTGAGCAGTTCTTC
CDR3aa: CASRGQGVGEQFF
len: 13
v_gene: TRBV14
abundance: NA
d_gene: TRBD1
j_gene: TRBJ2-1

CDR3nt: TGTGCCAGCAGTCCCTTGGGGGGGAACACCGGGGAGCTGTTTTTT
CDR3aa: CASSPLGGNTGELFF
len: 15
v_gene: TRBV28
abundance: few
d_gene: NA
j_gene: TRBJ2-2

CDR3nt: TGTGCCAGCAGCGGAAGGACAGCTCCCTCAGAAAAACTGTTTTTT
CDR3aa: CASSGRTAPSEKLFF
len: 15
v_gene: TRBV7-8
abundance: NA
d_gene: NA
j_gene: TRBJ1-4

CDR3nt: TGTGCCAGCAGCTTACGGGGAGGAGTTCAGCCCCAGCATTTT
CDR3aa: CASSLRGGVQPQHF
len: 14
v_gene: TRBV13
abundance: NA
d_gene: NA
j_gene: TRBJ1-5

CDR3nt: TGTGCCAGCAGCCAAGCCCCAAGGACAAACTATGGCTACACCTTC
CDR3aa: CASSQAPRTNYGYTF
len: 15
v_gene: TRBV3-1/TRBV3-2
abundance: NA
d_gene: NA
j_gene: TRBJ1-2

CDR3nt: TGTGCCAGCTTCACAGCGGACGAAAAACTGTTTTTT
CDR3aa: CASFTADEKLFF
len: 12
v_gene: TRBV28
abundance: NA
d_gene: NA
j_gene: TRBJ1-4

CDR3nt: TGTGCCAGCAGTTTGGGACAGGAGTATGGCTACACCTTC
CDR3aa: CASSLGQEYGYTF
len: 13
v_gene: TRBV27
abundance: once
d_gene: TRBD1
j_gene: TRBJ1-2

CDR3nt: TGTGCCAGCTTGAAAGCTGGGCCAGGGTTTAGCCTAACTAGCGGGGGGGCATCCTACAATGAGCAGTTCTTC
CDR3aa: CASLKAGPGFSLTSGGASYNEQFF
len: 24
v_gene: TRBV28
abundance: NA
d_gene: TRBD2
j_gene: TRBJ2-1

CDR3nt: TGTGCCAGCAGCTTAGGGGGGACTAGCGGGGCGGTAAATGAGCAGTTCTTC
CDR3aa: CASSLGGTSGAVNEQFF
len: 17
v_gene: TRBV7-3
abundance: NA
d_gene: TRBD2
j_gene: TRBJ2-1

CDR3nt: TGCGCCAGCAGCTTTGACAACTTGAACACTGAAGCTTTCTTT
CDR3aa: CASSFDNLNTEAFF
len: 14
v_gene: TRBV5-1
abundance: NA
d_gene: NA
j_gene: TRBJ1-1

CDR3nt: TGTGCCAGCAGCCAAGTAAACAGGGGTTCACATTCACCCCTCCACTTT
CDR3aa: CASSQVNRGSHSPLHF
len: 16
v_gene: TRBV14
abundance: few
d_gene: TRBD1
j_gene: TRBJ1-6

CDR3nt: TGTGCCACCAGTGATTTTGGGAGCCATGAGCAGTTCTTC
CDR3aa: CATSDFGSHEQFF
len: 13
v_gene: TRBV24-1
abundance: NA
d_gene: NA
j_gene: TRBJ2-1

CDR3nt: TGTGCCAGCAGCCTAGGGGGACAGGGGGAAGGTGGCTACACCTTC
CDR3aa: CASSLGGQGEGGYTF
len: 15
v_gene: TRBV7-6
abundance: NA
d_gene: TRBD1
j_gene: TRBJ1-2

CDR3nt: TGCGCCAGCAGCGGACAGGTAGCGGGGGGGCTCGATACGCAGTATTTT
CDR3aa: CASSGQVAGGLDTQYF
len: 16
v_gene: TRBV5-1
abundance: NA
d_gene: TRBD2
j_gene: TRBJ2-3

CDR3nt: TGTGCCAGTAGTATGGGGACAGGGGCGAACACTGAAGCTTTCTTT
CDR3aa: CASSMGTGANTEAFF
len: 15
v_gene: TRBV19
abundance: NA
d_gene: TRBD1
j_gene: TRBJ1-1

CDR3nt: TGTGTCAGAAGCTTAGCTGGACAGCAGAACACTGAAGCTTTCTTT
CDR3aa: CVRSLAGQQNTEAFF
len: 15
v_gene: TRBV7-5
abundance: once
d_gene: NA
j_gene: TRBJ1-1

CDR3nt: TGTGCCAGCAGCTTAGATTGGGGCAGGGGAGGGGAGACCCAGTACTTC
CDR3aa: CASSLDWGRGGETQYF
len: 16
v_gene: TRBV11-2
abundance: NA
d_gene: NA
j_gene: TRBJ2-5

CDR3nt: TGTGCCACCCCCGGACAGGACACCGGGGAGCTGTTTTTT
CDR3aa: CATPGQDTGELFF
len: 13
v_gene: TRBV28
abundance: NA
d_gene: TRBD1
j_gene: TRBJ2-2

CDR3nt: TGTGCCACCAGTGGCCCCGGACAGGGTTCCTACGAGCAGTACTTC
CDR3aa: CATSGPGQGSYEQYF
len: 15
v_gene: TRBV24-1
abundance: NA
d_gene: TRBD1
j_gene: TRBJ2-7

CDR3nt: TGTGCCATCAGCACAGGGGGAGTGGCTTTCTTT
CDR3aa: CAISTGGVAFF
len: 11
v_gene: TRBV10-3
abundance: few
d_gene: TRBD1
j_gene: TRBJ1-1

CDR3nt: TGTGCCAGCAGCCCCCCTCCGGGACAGGCGCTCTACGAGCAGTACTTC
CDR3aa: CASSPPPGQALYEQYF
len: 16
v_gene: TRBV5-5
abundance: NA
d_gene: TRBD1
j_gene: TRBJ2-7

CDR3nt: TGTGCCAGCAGCTTGATATCAGGGCGGGGAGGTTCACCCCTCCACTTT
CDR3aa: CASSLISGRGGSPLHF
len: 16
v_gene: TRBV7-2
abundance: NA
d_gene: NA
j_gene: TRBJ1-6

CDR3nt: TGTGCCAGCAGCTTTAGGCAGGGGAGAGCAGATACGCAGTATTTT
CDR3aa: CASSFRQGRADTQYF
len: 15
v_gene: TRBV11-2
abundance: NA
d_gene: NA
j_gene: TRBJ2-3

CDR3nt: TGTGCCAGCAGTTACTCGGACTTCTCTCAAGAGACCCAGTACTTC
CDR3aa: CASSYSDFSQETQYF
len: 15
v_gene: TRBV6-6
abundance: NA
d_gene: NA
j_gene: TRBJ2-5

CDR3nt: TGTGCCAGCAGTTTAATGAGGGGGCTAGGAGAAAAACTGTTTTTT
CDR3aa: CASSLMRGLGEKLFF
len: 15
v_gene: TRBV27
abundance: NA
d_gene: TRBD1
j_gene: TRBJ1-4

CDR3nt: TGTGCCATCAGTGAGTCGTGGGCCCTAGCGGGGGCATACAATGAGCAGTTCTTC
CDR3aa: CAISESWALAGAYNEQFF
len: 18
v_gene: TRBV10-3
abundance: many
d_gene: TRBD2
j_gene: TRBJ2-1

CDR3nt: TGTGCCAGCAGCTTGAGAGGGACAGGGGCCTACGAGCAGTACTTC
CDR3aa: CASSLRGTGAYEQYF
len: 15
v_gene: TRBV5-6
abundance: NA
d_gene: TRBD1
j_gene: TRBJ2-7

CDR3nt: TGTGCCAGCAGCGTAGGACACAGGAGTAATGAAAAACTGTTTTTT
CDR3aa: CASSVGHRSNEKLFF
len: 15
v_gene: TRBV9
abundance: once
d_gene: NA
j_gene: TRBJ1-4

CDR3nt: TGCGCCAGCAGTCAATCGACCGGGTCCCGTACAACTAATGAAAAACTGTTTTTT
CDR3aa: CASSQSTGSRTTNEKLFF
len: 18
v_gene: TRBV23-1
abundance: NA
d_gene: NA
j_gene: TRBJ1-4